This T cell receptor beta chain was sequenced for a study of blood T cells in healthy people across ages (dated by TCRdb to between 2015 and 2017). For the study in its entirety: Template switching captured roughly one uniquely barcoded TCR beta cDNA molecule per two T cells in model experiments. To avoid experimental bias, donors of different ages were randomly spread across the sequencing lanes. The donors were split into four age groups: young (average around 15 years), middle-aged (39), aged (around 67) and long-lived (82). The study measured age-related changes in TCR beta repertoire diversity using deep sequencing normalized with unique cDNA molecular identifiers. Two additional independent replicas of 1 million unique cDNA reads from the same blood draw were analyzed for two donors (one aged 18 to 29 and one aged 80 or older).

Its CDR3 holds 15 amino acids, cysteine through phenylalanine. CDR3 DNA only is kept here, 45 bases in frame from base 1. The V end loses 0 bases and the J end loses 2 bases, and a stretch of 10 bases separates them. CDR1 and CDR2, looked up from the germline V gene, are SGHRS and YFSETQ. This clonotype was detected only a few times. The antigen it binds to is not known. Base qualities are not recorded, but no much larger clone differs from it by a single base. Library preparation employed 5' RACE. TCRdb shows the sequencer as Illumina HiSeq 2500. A second roughly 7 to 12 cycle PCR used a sample-barcoded 5' primer and a J-beta primer mix. A unique molecular identifier was introduced onto each TCR beta cDNA molecule by a template-switch 5' adaptor carrying 12 random nucleotides. Each sample yielded at least 2.5 million CDR3-containing paired-end reads. First-strand cDNA synthesis was performed from all RNA using the Mint cDNA synthesis kit, with priming by a TRBC-specific oligonucleotide. Following uracil-DNA glycosylase treatment, a first 18-cycle PCR with universal primers M1SS and BC2_uni_R was performed on all cDNA. Per the original workflow: Each sample was normalized by randomly selecting 1 million high-quality reads, each carrying a distinct molecular identifier. Reads sharing molecular identifiers were discarded rather than binned into consensus sequences. MiTCR, with a Q25 quality threshold and the strictest error-elimination algorithm, was used for CDR3 identification, clonotype clustering and error correction. A nonparametric unseen species model using Euler transformation provided a lower-bound estimate of total TCR beta diversity. TCRdb reran the public reads through fastp at Q25 and MiXCR, keeping productive beta chains. CDR3 protein sequences are deduplicated, and each keeps its most common genes and DNA. The V and J calls and clone size are TCRdb's, not the authors'. The sample contains hundreds of thousands of distinct CDR3 sequences, roughly 21% of them found a single time. The ten most abundant clones make up 3.5% to 4% of the sample.

Donors were about 36 systemically healthy Caucasian individuals from Russia aged roughly 6 to 90 years. Each donor gave approximately 9.3 milliliters of peripheral blood, collected into EDTA-treated Vacutainer tubes. Ficoll-Paque density-gradient centrifugation was used to isolate PBMCs, with at least 7 million obtained per sample. Trizol reagent was used to extract total RNA from PBMCs, with at least 5.5 micrograms per sample. Naive CD45RAhigh/CD27high T cell percentages were measured by flow cytometry on a PBMC aliquot from every donor. Beyond this particular receptor, the publication reports: Donor CMV infection status was unknown, potentially confounding age-related changes in expanded clonotypes. Since profiling was done on bulk unsorted PBMCs, naive and antigen-experienced compartments could not be conclusively compared. Estimates of total diversity from one million sequenced T cells were regarded as lower bounds and underestimates. Observed TCR beta diversity per million T cells fell roughly linearly with age, and a significant reduction was already apparent by age around 40. Compared with the aged group, the long-lived group had more naive CD4+ T cells, fewer expanded clones and increased TCR diversity, a pattern suggesting age selection. Observed TCR beta diversity correlated strongly with the percentage of naive T cells measured by flow cytometry.

This chain joins TRBV5-1 to TRBJ2-3; the D segment cannot be called with confidence. Sequencing was performed on blood. The sequence was obtained from a man between 65 and 79 years old in good health. This receptor carries the CDR3 CASSLGNLFTDTQYF. In nucleotide form, the sequence is TGCGCCAGCAGCTTGGGGAATTTGTTCACAGATACGCAGTATTTT.